Shown below are 18 T cell receptor beta chains from a single sample sequenced in a study of T cell repertoires in cytomegalovirus infection. Via MiXCR, TCRdb re-called the reads, giving one row per CDR3 protein. The table lists roughly 100,000 distinct CDR3 sequences, approximately 15% of them singletons. Sequenced input: PBMCs. The receptors come from a human donor in good health (CMV status not recorded). Some clones in this sample may be carry-over from other donors' samples.

The chain combines TRBV19 with TRBJ1-5, with 9 bases fitting TRBD1. V trimming: 5 bases; J trimming: 1 base; junction bases outside the gene matches: 18. Germline V lookup: CDR1 LNHDA, CDR2 SQIVND (reference sequence). The CDR3 is made up of 20 amino acids. CDR3 amino acids: CASSPGQGMVSLASNQPQHF. The CDR3 DNA reads TGTGCCAGTAGTCCAGGACAGGGGATGGTGAGTTTGGCGAGCAATCAGCCCCAGCATTTT.

A few counts support this clonotype. The chain couples TRBV29-1 to TRBJ2-2, with TRBD2 matching 12 bases. With V trimmed by 7 bases and J by 3 bases, 3 bases remained unmatched. CDR3 length equals 14 residues. Germline V gene sequence: CDR1 SQVTM, CDR2 ANQGSEA. Here the CDR3 reads CSARLAGDTGELFF. The CDR3 coding sequence is TGCAGCGCCAGACTAGCGGGGGACACCGGGGAGCTGTTTTTT.

This clonotype was observed a handful of times. The rearrangement joins TRBV5-4 to TRBJ2-3, with TRBD2 matching 7 bases. The CDR3 covers 14 residues. J gave up 1 base and V 5 bases, and 4 bases lay outside the gene matches. Germline loops: CDR1 SGHNT, CDR2 YYREEE (reference sequence). CDR3 DNA sequence: TGTGCCAGCAGGCGGGAGCGGCGCACAGATACGCAGTATTTT. Encoded protein: CASRRERRTDTQYF.

This clonotype came up a few times. The CDR3 is CASSLAGWRGPLRSGELFF. Written as DNA, the CDR3 is TGTGCCAGCAGCTTAGCGGGCTGGCGGGGGCCTTTAAGGTCCGGGGAGCTGTTTTTT. This chain joins TRBV7-9 and TRBJ2-2; tentatively, D is TRBD2 (7 bases). Germline V gives CDR1 SEHNR, CDR2 FQNEAQ (reference sequence). Trimming cost V 0 bases and J 6 bases, with 23 bases left between them. There are 19 residues in the CDR3.

J is TRBJ1-3 and V is TRBV18; no clear D. V was trimmed by 5 bases and J by 0 bases, leaving 17 bases between them. The CDR3 has 17 residues. Germline assignment: CDR1 KGHSH and CDR2 LQKENI. The CDR3 nucleotides are TGTGCCAGCTCATCCCGACGGGTCAAAAGCTCTGGAAACACCATATATTTT. Translation: CASSSRRVKSSGNTIYF.

This clonotype was detected many times. This sequence joins TRBV7-2 and TRBJ1-4, with 7 bases aligning to TRBD1. The CDR3 contains 12 residues. The V segment lost 3 bases and the J segment 13 bases; nucleotides outside the gene matches: 5. CDR1 SGHTA and CDR2 FQGNSA come from the germline V gene. CDR3 sequence: CASSFDRARLFF. As DNA, the CDR3 is TGTGCCAGCAGCTTTGACAGGGCTAGACTGTTTTTT.

The chain joins TRBV6-5 to TRBJ2-5; perhaps TRBD2 as D (7 bases). Looked up from germline, CDR1 is MNHEY and CDR2 is SVGAGI. The CDR3 runs 15 residues. The V gene lost 0 bases and the J gene lost 9 bases, with 17 bases spanning the gap. This CDR3 reads CASSYSKGGGAPQYF. The DNA for the CDR3 is TGTGCCAGCAGTTACTCGAAGGGCGGGGGCGCGCCCCAGTACTTC.

On this clonotype: One end of the junction varies from germline; a read error may be responsible. V usage is TRBV7-3 and J usage is TRBJ2-3; D is uncertain. The CDR3 has 14 amino acids. Germline V gene lookup returns CDR1 SGHTA and CDR2 FQGTGA. Written as DNA, the CDR3 is TGTGCCAGCAGCTTGAGTCGGAGCACAGATAGGCAGTATTTT. This sequence encodes CASSLSRSTDRQYF.

Only a few counts were recorded for this clonotype. This chain connects TRBV7-3 to TRBJ2-1, with TRBD2 identical over 9 bases. The germline V gene encodes CDR1 SGHTA and CDR2 FQGTGA. J gave up 7 bases and V 5 bases, and 9 bases lay outside the gene matches. This CDR3 is built from 15 residues. The CDR3 sequence: CASSPSLAGSNEQFF. Here the CDR3 DNA reads TGTGCCAGCAGCCCTTCTCTAGCGGGGTCTAATGAGCAGTTCTTC.

V and J are TRBV11-2 and TRBJ2-7; D call uncertain. The CDR3 length is 14 residues. The germline CDR1 and CDR2 sequences are SGHAT and FQNNGV. The V end lost 2 bases, the J end lost 2 bases, and 10 bases lay between the germline ends. The CDR3: CASSLILSTYEQYF. CDR3 in DNA: TGTGCCAGCAGCTTAATCCTCAGTACCTACGAGCAGTACTTC.

V is TRBV18 and J is TRBJ2-2; D gene unclear. The CDR3 is 14 residues long. CDR1 is KGHSH and CDR2 is LQKENI in the germline V gene. V shed 4 bases and J shed 3 bases, with 9 bases lying between them. CDR3 sequence (DNA): TGTGCCAGCTCACAAGACCTTTACACCGGGGAGCTGTTTTTT. Amino acid sequence: CASSQDLYTGELFF. Using reference TRBV18 and TRBJ2-2 for the parts outside the CDR3, the full variable domain is NAGVMQNPRHLVRRRGQEARLRCSPMKGHSHVYWYRQLPEEGLKFMVYLQKENIIDESGMPKERFSAEFPKEGPSILRIQQVVRGDSAAYFCASSQDLYTGELFFGEGSRLTVL.

The chain has TRBV15 and TRBJ1-2; D call uncertain. The V end lost 6 bases, the J end lost 5 bases, and 10 bases lay between the germline ends. The CDR3 runs to 12 residues. In germline, CDR1 is LNHNV, CDR2 YYDKDF (reference sequence). CDR3 in amino acids: CATSGRNYGYTF. CDR3 DNA sequence: TGTGCCACCAGTGGACGGAATTATGGCTACACCTTC. Filled out from reference TRBV15 and TRBJ1-2, the complete variable domain reads DAMVIQNPRYQVTQFGKPVTLSCSQTLNHNVMYWYQQKSSQAPKLLFHYYDKDFNNEADTPDNFQSRRPNTSFCFLDIRSPGLGDTAMYLCATSGRNYGYTFGSGTRLTVV.

This clonotype was seen ten or more times. The genes are TRBV7-2 and TRBJ1-2; 11 positions match TRBD1. The CDR3 sequence is 14 residues long. J gave up 5 bases and V 1 base, and 0 bases lay outside the gene matches. Germline V CDR1 and CDR2: SGHTA, FQGNSA. The CDR3 loop reads CASSLGDRGYGYTF. The CDR3 bases are TGTGCCAGCAGCTTAGGGGACAGGGGGTATGGCTACACCTTC.

The chain's CDR3 is CASSLAQGTEAFF. The CDR3 DNA is TGTGCCAGCAGCTTAGCACAGGGCACTGAAGCTTTCTTT. The gene calls are TRBV7-2 and TRBJ1-1; possibly TRBD1 for D (6 bases). The V and J ends lost 0 bases and 4 bases respectively, with 6 bases between them. Germline CDR1 and CDR2: SGHTA and FQGNSA. CDR3 size: 13 residues.

This rearrangement joins TRBV28 to TRBJ2-6; no clear D gene. Trimming removed 5 bases at V and 0 bases at J, with 8 bases between. Germline lookup yields CDR1 MDHEN and CDR2 SYDVKM. There are 15 residues in the CDR3. Written as DNA, the CDR3 is TGTGCCAGCAGTGCCCTTGGCTCTGGGGCCAACGTCCTGACTTTC. Encoded protein: CASSALGSGANVLTF.

This clonotype occurred a few times. This rearrangement joins TRBV19 to TRBJ1-5; D is ambiguous. The CDR3 loop spans 16 amino acids. CDR1 and CDR2 (germline): LNHDA, SQIVND (reference sequence). The ends were cut back, 2 bases at V and 0 bases at J, with 11 bases in the middle. The CDR3, as DNA: TGTGCCAGTAGTATAACCGAAGACTTTAGCAATCAGCCCCAGCATTTT. Amino acid sequence: CASSITEDFSNQPQHF.

This clonotype has ten or more counts. The chain has TRBV7-2 and TRBJ2-5; D is possibly TRBD1 (6 bases). Trimming took off 7 bases at V and 5 bases at J, with 8 bases between the two ends. CDR1 and CDR2 from the germline V gene are SGHTA and FQGNSA. The CDR3 contains 11 residues. CDR3 in amino acids: CASTQGETQYF. CDR3 DNA: TGTGCCAGCACCCAGGGGGAGACCCAGTACTTC.

This chain uses TRBV6-5 with TRBJ1-6; no clear D gene. Germline V CDR1 and CDR2: MNHEY, SVGAGI. The ends were cut back, 0 bases at V and 6 bases at J, with 12 bases in the middle. The CDR3 runs to 16 residues. The CDR3 region has the DNA TGTGCCAGCAGTTACTCGAAGGGCCGGAGTAATTCACCCCTCCACTTT. It translates to CASSYSKGRSNSPLHF.